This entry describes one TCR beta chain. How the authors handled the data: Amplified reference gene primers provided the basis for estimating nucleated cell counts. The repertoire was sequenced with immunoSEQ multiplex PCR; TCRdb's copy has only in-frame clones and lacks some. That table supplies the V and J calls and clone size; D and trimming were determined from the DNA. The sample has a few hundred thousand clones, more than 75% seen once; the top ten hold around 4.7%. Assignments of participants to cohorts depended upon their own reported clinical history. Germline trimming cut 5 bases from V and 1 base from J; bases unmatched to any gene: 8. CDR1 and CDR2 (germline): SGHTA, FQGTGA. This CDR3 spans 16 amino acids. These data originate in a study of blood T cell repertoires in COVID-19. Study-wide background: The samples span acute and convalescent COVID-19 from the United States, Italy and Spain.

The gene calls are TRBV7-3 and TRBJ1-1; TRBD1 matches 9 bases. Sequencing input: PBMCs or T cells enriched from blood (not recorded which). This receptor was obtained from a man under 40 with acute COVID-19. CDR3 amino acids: CASSLTGGAGNTEAFF. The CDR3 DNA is TGTGCCAGCAGCCTCACAGGGGGCGCAGGGAACACTGAAGCTTTCTTT.